Each of the 26 T cell receptor beta chains below was sequenced from the same sample in a study of siplizumab effects on memory and regulatory T cells. Repertoires were generated with immunoSEQ multiplex PCR, while TCRdb's copy carries only in-frame clones and drops some. The data contain approximately 1,000 clones, roughly 70% of them singletons. Sample: TEMRA CD8+ T cells sorted from blood. This sample's subset: unstimulated CD8+ CD45RA+ effector memory T cells. The origin of the receptors is a human donor in good health.

This chain joins TRBV19 and TRBJ1-2, with 8 nucleotides matching TRBD1. The CDR3 extends over 15 amino acids. V was pared by 6 bases and J by 2 bases, with 8 bases of the junction left unmatched. Per the germline V gene, CDR1 is LNHDA and CDR2 is SQIVND (reference sequence). The CDR3 sequence is CASRTHRGENYGYTF. The CDR3 DNA is TGTGCCAGTAGAACCCACAGGGGGGAGAACTATGGCTACACCTTC.

This chain uses TRBV7-9 with TRBJ2-3; possibly TRBD2 for D (5 bases). From germline, CDR1 is SEHNR and CDR2 FQNEAQ (reference sequence). The CDR3 runs to 15 residues. V was trimmed by 0 bases and J by 8 bases, leaving 15 bases between them. The CDR3 sequence is CASSLAQLVAATQYF. CDR3 nucleotides: TGTGCCAGCAGCTTAGCGCAACTAGTTGCGGCTACGCAGTATTTT.

The J gene is TRBJ1-5, the V gene TRBV10-3, with D hard to call. V was trimmed by 3 bases and J by 0 bases, leaving 9 bases between them. Germline V gene sequence: CDR1 ENHRY, CDR2 SYGVKD. The CDR3 is 15 amino acids. CDR3 sequence (DNA): TGTGCCATCAGTGAAAGTCAGAATAGCAATCAGCCCCAGCATTTT. Encoded protein: CAISESQNSNQPQHF.

The chain links TRBV7-6 to TRBJ1-4; D uncertain. Per germline, CDR1 SGHVS and CDR2 FNYEAQ. The CDR3 totals 15 residues. V gave up 1 base and J gave up 2 bases, with 8 bases separating them. CDR3 residues: CASSLVGDTNEKLFF. For the CDR3, the DNA is TGTGCCAGCAGCTTAGTTGGAGACACTAATGAAAAACTGTTTTTT.

The rearrangement uses TRBV4-1 and TRBJ2-2, with no clear D. The CDR3 extends over 16 amino acids. Trimming pared 1 base from V and 5 bases from J, leaving 14 bases between. From germline, CDR1 is MGHRA and CDR2 YSYEKL. The CDR3 DNA sequence: TGCGCCAGCAGCCAAGTTGAACAAGCCGGTACCGGGGAGCTGTTTTTT. It codes for CASSQVEQAGTGELFF.

The V call is TRBV5-6, the J call TRBJ1-2; D is undetermined. Trimming removed 1 base from V and 4 bases from J, with 5 bases in between. This CDR3 comprises 12 residues. The germline gives CDR1 SGHDT, CDR2 YYEEEE. The chain's CDR3 is CASSLRFYGYTF. CDR3 in DNA: TGTGCCAGCAGCTTGCGGTTCTATGGCTACACCTTC.

V and J are TRBV10-3 and TRBJ1-4, with D tentatively TRBD1 (6 bases). CDR1 ENHRY and CDR2 SYGVKD come from the germline V gene. V was shortened by 2 bases and J by 8 bases, with 21 bases between the two germline ends. The CDR3 is 17 amino acids. The CDR3 DNA sequence: TGTGCCATCAGTGAGGGCTTAACAGGGTTCGAAGGGGAAAAACTGTTTTTT. This sequence encodes CAISEGLTGFEGEKLFF.

The rearrangement joins TRBV28 to TRBJ2-7; D gene uncertain. V was shortened by 2 bases and J by 2 bases, with 13 bases between the two germline ends. Germline values: CDR1 MDHEN, CDR2 SYDVKM. The CDR3 is 15 amino acids. CDR3 residues: CASSLVLAGTYEQYF. The CDR3, as DNA: TGTGCCAGCAGTTTAGTCTTGGCAGGTACCTACGAGCAGTACTTC.

The rearrangement uses TRBV4-1 and TRBJ2-1; 7 bases are shared with TRBD2. Germline values: CDR1 MGHRA, CDR2 YSYEKL. This CDR3 is built from 13 residues. V trimming: 3 bases; J trimming: 14 bases; junction bases outside the gene matches: 10. In nucleotides, the CDR3 is TGCGCCAGCAGCCATTCAAGGGACTACAACGAGTTCTTC. This encodes CASSHSRDYNEFF.

This clone was recorded once. CDR3 loop: CAISEGTTGGEQYF. CDR3 sequence (DNA): TGTGCCATCAGTGAGGGGACTACAGGGGGCGAGCAGTACTTC. V is TRBV10-3 and J is TRBJ2-7, with D perhaps TRBD1 (8 bases). The CDR3 covers 14 residues. Germline assignment: CDR1 ENHRY and CDR2 SYGVKD. V was cut by 2 bases and J by 6 bases, with 14 bases left in between.

The V gene is TRBV18, the J gene TRBJ1-4; D possibly corresponds to TRBD1 (5 bases). Germline V gene data show CDR1 as KGHSH and CDR2 as LQKENI. V was clipped by 3 bases and J by 8 bases, with 10 bases between them. The CDR3 loop spans 13 amino acids. The CDR3 spells CASSPFGGEKLFF. The CDR3 DNA is TGTGCCAGCTCACCTTTTGGGGGGGAAAAACTGTTTTTT.

The rearrangement joins TRBV2 to TRBJ2-7, with D unresolved. Germline-derived CDR1 and CDR2 are SNHLY and FYNNEI. This CDR3 spans 13 amino acids. Trimming took 4 bases from V and 3 from J, leaving 10 bases between them. The CDR3 region is CASSGVGDYEQYF. DNA of the CDR3: TGTGCCAGCAGTGGCGTCGGAGACTACGAGCAGTACTTC.

The chain uses TRBV4-1 and TRBJ1-2; TRBD1 is a possible D gene (5 bases). The germline CDR1 and CDR2 sequences are MGHRA and YSYEKL. The ends were cut back, 8 bases at V and 4 bases at J, with 17 bases in the middle. This CDR3 spans 14 amino acids. CDR3 sequence: CASRLRRVFYGYTF. DNA for the CDR3: TGCGCCAGCCGCCTTCGCAGGGTGTTCTATGGCTACACCTTC.

As to this clone: The junction does not match germline at one end; this may be a read error. The J gene is TRBJ2-2, the V gene TRBV5-1; 8 bases line up with TRBD2. CDR1 is SGHRS and CDR2 is YFSETQ in the germline V gene. This CDR3 region has 15 residues. Written as DNA, the CDR3 is TGCGCCAGCAGCTTAGCGGGGGCGAAGACCGGGGAGCTGTTTTTT. Encoded protein: CASSLAGAKTGELFF. The full variable domain, rest sourced from reference TRBV5-1 and TRBJ2-2, is KAGVTQTPRYLIKTRGQQVTLSCSPISGHRSVSWYQQTPGQGLQFLFEYFSETQRNKGNFPGRFSGRQFSNSRSEMNVSTLELGDSALYLCASSLAGAKTGELFFGEGSRLTVL.

The chain joins TRBV5-1 to TRBJ1-1; the D gene is possibly TRBD1 (6 bases). V lost 0 bases, J lost 1 base, and 19 bases lay in between. The CDR3 has 18 amino acids. CDR1 is SGHRS, CDR2 YFSETQ, per germline. The CDR3 DNA reads as TGCGCCAGCAGCTTGGTCCTGGGTCAGGGGTCTTGGAACACTGAAGCTTTCTTT. It encodes CASSLVLGQGSWNTEAFF.

The chain uses TRBV9 and TRBJ2-7, with TRBD2 matching 8 bases. Germline loops: CDR1 SGDLS, CDR2 YYNGEE. The J segment lost 2 bases and the V segment lost 0 bases, leaving 7 bases of the junction unmatched. The CDR3 is made up of 16 amino acids. CDR3 in amino acids: CASSVVAGGDTYEQYF. CDR3 in DNA: TGTGCCAGCAGCGTAGTGGCGGGGGGCGATACCTACGAGCAGTACTTC.

V is TRBV13 and J is TRBJ2-1, with 8 positions matching TRBD2. Per the germline V gene, CDR1 is PRHDT and CDR2 is FYEKMQ (reference sequence). The trim removed 1 base at V and 8 bases at J, leaving 19 bases unmatched. The CDR3 extends over 19 amino acids. The CDR3 reads CASSLVARILAGRDYEQFF. The CDR3 DNA sequence: TGTGCCAGCAGCTTAGTCGCCCGTATATTAGCGGGGAGAGACTATGAGCAGTTCTTC. The whole variable domain, remainder taken from reference TRBV13 and TRBJ2-1, is AAGVIQSPRHLIKEKRETATLKCYPIPRHDTVYWYQQGPGQDPQFLISFYEKMQSDKGSIPDRFSAQQFSDYHSELNMSSLELGDSALYFCASSLVARILAGRDYEQFFGPGTRLTVL.

In this sample, this clone turned up a few times. This rearrangement joins TRBV7-2 to TRBJ2-7; D is possibly TRBD1 (6 bases). This CDR3 comprises 12 residues. CDR1 is SGHTA, CDR2 FQGNSA, per germline. The ends were cut back, 4 bases at V and 7 bases at J, with 11 bases in the middle. The CDR3 DNA sequence: TGTGCCAGCAGCTCACAGGGCGGTGAGCAGTACTTC. Protein sequence: CASSSQGGEQYF.

The rearrangement joins TRBV19 to TRBJ2-1; 12 nucleotides align to TRBD2. The CDR3 consists of 16 residues. Losses at the gene ends were 6 bases for V and 3 bases for J; bases not matched to a gene: 6. Germline CDR1 and CDR2: LNHDA and SQIVND (reference sequence). The DNA of the CDR3 is TGTGCCAGTAGCATCATACTAGCGGGGGGCTACAATGAGCAGTTCTTC. Protein sequence: CASSIILAGGYNEQFF.

This clone was counted once. The chain couples TRBV19 to TRBJ1-4; 7 nucleotides agree with TRBD1. J gave up 4 bases and V 5 bases, and 7 bases lay outside the gene matches. The V gene's germline CDR1 is LNHDA and CDR2 SQIVND (reference sequence). The CDR3 contains 15 residues. The CDR3 reads CASSLWTGDNEKLFF. The DNA of the CDR3 is TGTGCCAGTAGTCTATGGACAGGAGATAATGAAAAACTGTTTTTT.

This clone appeared a single time. The chain carries TRBV6-4 and TRBJ2-3; 8 positions agree with TRBD2. V shed 0 bases, J shed 2 bases, and the junction held 4 bases outside the gene matches. The CDR3 runs to 16 residues. From germline, CDR1 is MRHNA and CDR2 SNTAGT. CDR3 DNA sequence: TGTGCCAGCAGTGACTCGGCGGGGGGCCACACAGATACGCAGTATTTT. It encodes CASSDSAGGHTDTQYF.

This clone has just one count. The rearrangement links TRBV12-5 to TRBJ1-2; 7 bases agree with TRBD1. The CDR3 sequence is 12 residues long. The germline V gene has CDR1 LGHNT and CDR2 FRNRAP. The ends lost 4 bases at V and 8 bases at J; junction bases unmatched: 4. CDR3 protein: CASGWSGGGYTF. CDR3 bases: TGTGCTAGTGGTTGGTCAGGGGGAGGCTACACCTTC.

CDR3 nucleotides: TGTGCCAGCAGTTTAGGTCAGTGGTATGAGCAGTTCTTC. Protein product: CASSLGQWYEQFF. The chain carries TRBV28 and TRBJ2-1; no definite D call. Trimming took off 2 bases at V and 8 bases at J, with 10 bases between the two ends. Germline V CDR1 and CDR2: MDHEN, SYDVKM. The CDR3 has 13 amino acids.

The CDR3 spells CASSPSGTGLRGQYF. The DNA of the CDR3 is TGTGCCAGCTCACCTTCCGGGACAGGGCTTCGGGGGCAGTACTTC. J is TRBJ2-7 and V is TRBV18; TRBD1 matches 9 bases. The CDR3 consists of 15 residues. The germline CDR1 and CDR2 sequences are KGHSH and LQKENI. Trimming removed 3 bases from V and 9 bases from J; junction bases left unmatched: 12.

The chain employs TRBV7-2 and TRBJ1-5; D not certain. Trimming shortened V by 5 bases and J by 1 base, and 15 bases separated the two germline ends. CDR3 length: 16 residues. Germline assignment: CDR1 SGHTA and CDR2 FQGNSA. The CDR3 bases are TGTGCCAGCAGCCCTATCCCGTGGGCGAGCAATCAGCCCCAGCATTTT. Amino acids: CASSPIPWASNQPQHF.

The chain uses TRBV5-4 and TRBJ2-4, with D possibly being TRBD1 (6 bases). The V gene lost 4 bases and the J gene lost 5 bases, with 16 bases spanning the gap. CDR1 and CDR2 (germline): SGHNT, YYREEE (reference sequence). CDR3 length: 15 amino acids. In DNA, the CDR3 is TGTGCCAGCAGCCAAGAGGGGGAGTCCCAAAACATTCAGTACTTC. Translating gives CASSQEGESQNIQYF.